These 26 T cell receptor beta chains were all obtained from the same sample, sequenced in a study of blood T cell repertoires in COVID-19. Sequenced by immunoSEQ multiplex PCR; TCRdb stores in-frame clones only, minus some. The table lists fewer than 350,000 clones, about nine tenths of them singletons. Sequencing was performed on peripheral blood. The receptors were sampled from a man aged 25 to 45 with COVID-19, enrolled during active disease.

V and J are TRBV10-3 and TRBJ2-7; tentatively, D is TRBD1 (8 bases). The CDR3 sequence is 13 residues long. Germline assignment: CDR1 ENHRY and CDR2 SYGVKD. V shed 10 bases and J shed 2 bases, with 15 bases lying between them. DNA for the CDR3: TGTGCCACCAGCGGGACAGGCGCCTACGAGCAGTACTTC. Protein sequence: CATSGTGAYEQYF.

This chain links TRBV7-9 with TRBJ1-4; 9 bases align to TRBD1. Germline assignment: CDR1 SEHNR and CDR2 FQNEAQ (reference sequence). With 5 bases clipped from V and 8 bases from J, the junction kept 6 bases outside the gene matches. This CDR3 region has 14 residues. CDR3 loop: CASSPDRGYEKLFF. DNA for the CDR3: TGTGCCAGCAGCCCGGACAGGGGTTACGAAAAACTGTTTTTT.

CDR3 DNA sequence: TGTGCCAGTAGTACTCGGGACTCTACCTATGGCTACACCTTC. Translation gives CASSTRDSTYGYTF. The chain has TRBV19 and TRBJ1-2; D is perhaps TRBD1 (5 bases). Trimming cost V 4 bases and J 4 bases, with 13 bases left between them. This CDR3 comprises 14 residues. Germline loops: CDR1 LNHDA, CDR2 SQIVND (reference sequence).

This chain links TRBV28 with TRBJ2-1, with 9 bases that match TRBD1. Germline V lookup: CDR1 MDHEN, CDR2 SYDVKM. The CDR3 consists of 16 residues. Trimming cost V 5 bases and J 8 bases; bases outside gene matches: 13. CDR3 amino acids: CASSTIWTGDPDEQFF. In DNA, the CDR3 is TGTGCCAGCAGTACTATCTGGACAGGGGACCCCGATGAGCAGTTCTTC.

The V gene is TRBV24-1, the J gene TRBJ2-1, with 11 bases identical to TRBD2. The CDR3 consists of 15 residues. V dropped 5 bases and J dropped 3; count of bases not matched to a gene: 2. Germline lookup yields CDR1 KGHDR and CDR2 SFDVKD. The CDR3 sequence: CATSAGTSGYNEQFF. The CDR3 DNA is TGTGCCACCAGTGCCGGGACTAGCGGCTACAATGAGCAGTTCTTC.

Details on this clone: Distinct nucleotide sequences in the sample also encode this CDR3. CDR3 loop: CASSYSGGRETQYF. The DNA for the CDR3 is TGTGCCAGCAGTTACTCGGGGGGGCGTGAGACCCAGTACTTC. The gene calls are TRBV6-5 and TRBJ2-5, with a possible D match to TRBD2 (7 bases). CDR1 is MNHEY, CDR2 SVGAGI, per germline. The CDR3 length is 14 residues. V was shortened by 0 bases and J by 5 bases, with 10 bases between the two germline ends.

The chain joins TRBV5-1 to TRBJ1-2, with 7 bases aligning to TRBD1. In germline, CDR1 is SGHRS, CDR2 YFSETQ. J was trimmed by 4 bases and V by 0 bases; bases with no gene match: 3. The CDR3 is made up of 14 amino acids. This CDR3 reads CASSLEGGVYGYTF. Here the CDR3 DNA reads TGCGCCAGCAGCTTGGAAGGGGGCGTCTATGGCTACACCTTC.

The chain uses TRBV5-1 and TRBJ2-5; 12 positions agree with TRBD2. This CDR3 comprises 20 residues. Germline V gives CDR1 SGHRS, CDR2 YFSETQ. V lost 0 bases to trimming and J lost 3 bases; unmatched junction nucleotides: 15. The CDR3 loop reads CASSLGLAGGLGSTKETQYF. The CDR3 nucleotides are TGCGCCAGCAGCTTGGGTCTAGCGGGAGGGCTTGGAAGTACAAAAGAGACCCAGTACTTC.

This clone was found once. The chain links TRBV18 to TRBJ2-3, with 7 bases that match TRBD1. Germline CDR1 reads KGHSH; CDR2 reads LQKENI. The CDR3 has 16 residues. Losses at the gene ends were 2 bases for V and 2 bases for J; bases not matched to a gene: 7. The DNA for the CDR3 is TGTGCCAGCTCACCATCCGGACAGGTCGCCACAGATACGCAGTATTTT. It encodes CASSPSGQVATDTQYF. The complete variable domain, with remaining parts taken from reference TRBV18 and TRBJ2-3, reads NAGVMQNPRHLVRRRGQEARLRCSPMKGHSHVYWYRQLPEEGLKFMVYLQKENIIDESGMPKERFSAEFPKEGPSILRIQQVVRGDSAAYFCASSPSGQVATDTQYFGPGTRLTVL.

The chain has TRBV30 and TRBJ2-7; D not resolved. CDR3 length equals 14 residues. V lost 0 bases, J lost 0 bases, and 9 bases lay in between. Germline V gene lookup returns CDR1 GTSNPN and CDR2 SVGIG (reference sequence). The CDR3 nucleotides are TGTGCCTGGAGTGTAGGCGGATACTCCTACGAGCAGTACTTC. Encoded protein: CAWSVGGYSYEQYF.

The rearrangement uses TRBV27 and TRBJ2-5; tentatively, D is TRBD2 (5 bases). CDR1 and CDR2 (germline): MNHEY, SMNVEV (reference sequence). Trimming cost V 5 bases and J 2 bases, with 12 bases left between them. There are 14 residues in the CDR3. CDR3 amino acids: CASSPRTLQETQYF. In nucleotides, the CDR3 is TGTGCCAGCAGTCCCCGGACTTTACAAGAGACCCAGTACTTC.

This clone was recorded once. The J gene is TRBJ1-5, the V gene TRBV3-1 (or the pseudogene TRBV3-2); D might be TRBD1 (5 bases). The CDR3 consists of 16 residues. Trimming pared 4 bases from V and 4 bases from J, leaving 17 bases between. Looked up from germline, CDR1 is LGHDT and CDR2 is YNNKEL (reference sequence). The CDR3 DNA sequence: TGTGCCAGCAGCCCACCCGTCGGGGGTTGGAATCAGCCCCAGCATTTT. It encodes CASSPPVGGWNQPQHF.

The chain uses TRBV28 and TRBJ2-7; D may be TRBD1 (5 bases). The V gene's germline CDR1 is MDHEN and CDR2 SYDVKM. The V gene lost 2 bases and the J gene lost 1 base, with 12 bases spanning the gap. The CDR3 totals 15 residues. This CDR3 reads CASSLMARASYEQYF. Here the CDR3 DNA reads TGTGCCAGCAGTTTAATGGCCAGGGCTTCCTACGAGCAGTACTTC.

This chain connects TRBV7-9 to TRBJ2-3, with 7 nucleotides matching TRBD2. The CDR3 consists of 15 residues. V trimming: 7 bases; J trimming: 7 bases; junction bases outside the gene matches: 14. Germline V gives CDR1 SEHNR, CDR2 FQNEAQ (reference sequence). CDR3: CASIKTSEPRYTQYF. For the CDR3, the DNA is TGTGCCAGCATCAAAACTAGCGAGCCGCGTTATACGCAGTATTTT.

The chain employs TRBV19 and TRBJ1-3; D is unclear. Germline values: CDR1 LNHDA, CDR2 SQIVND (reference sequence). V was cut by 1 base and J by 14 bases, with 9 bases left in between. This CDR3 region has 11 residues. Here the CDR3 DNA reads TGTGCCAGTAGTATAGGAAGCTCCGTATATTTT. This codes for CASSIGSSVYF.

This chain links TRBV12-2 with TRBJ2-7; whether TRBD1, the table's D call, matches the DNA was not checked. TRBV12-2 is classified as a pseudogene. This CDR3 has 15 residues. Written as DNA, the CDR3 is TGTGCAAGTCGCGCCCCCCAGGGTCCGCGCTACGAGCAGTACTTC. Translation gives CASRAPQGPRYEQYF.

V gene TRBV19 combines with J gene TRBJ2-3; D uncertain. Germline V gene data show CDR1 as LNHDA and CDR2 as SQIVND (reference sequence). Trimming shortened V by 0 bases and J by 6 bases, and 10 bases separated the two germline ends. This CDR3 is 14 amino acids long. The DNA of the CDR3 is TGTGCCAGTAGTATAGATTATCTCTCCGATACGCAGTATTTT. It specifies CASSIDYLSDTQYF.

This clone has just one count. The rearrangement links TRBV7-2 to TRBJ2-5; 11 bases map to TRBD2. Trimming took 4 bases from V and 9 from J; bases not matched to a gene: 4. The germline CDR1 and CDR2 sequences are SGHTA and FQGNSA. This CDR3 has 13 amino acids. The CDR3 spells CASSSLSGGAQYF. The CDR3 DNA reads TGTGCCAGCAGCTCCCTTAGCGGGGGGGCCCAGTACTTC.

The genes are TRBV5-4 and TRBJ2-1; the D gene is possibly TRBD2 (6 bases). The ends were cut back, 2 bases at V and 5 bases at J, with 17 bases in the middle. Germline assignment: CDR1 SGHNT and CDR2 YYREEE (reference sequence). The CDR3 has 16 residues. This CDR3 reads CASSFGGMTQNNEQFF. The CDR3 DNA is TGTGCCAGCAGCTTCGGGGGAATGACGCAAAACAATGAGCAGTTCTTC.

CDR3 DNA sequence: TGTGCCAGCTCACCACCGCTGACAGGACGCTATGGCTACACCTTC. It encodes CASSPPLTGRYGYTF. The chain uses TRBV18 and TRBJ1-2, with a tentative D call TRBD1 (6 bases). Germline V CDR1 and CDR2: KGHSH, LQKENI. Trimming shortened V by 0 bases and J by 4 bases, and 12 bases separated the two germline ends. The CDR3 extends over 15 amino acids. Combining the CDR3 with reference TRBV18 and TRBJ1-2 gives the whole variable domain NAGVMQNPRHLVRRRGQEARLRCSPMKGHSHVYWYRQLPEEGLKFMVYLQKENIIDESGMPKERFSAEFPKEGPSILRIQQVVRGDSAAYFCASSPPLTGRYGYTFGSGTRLTVV.

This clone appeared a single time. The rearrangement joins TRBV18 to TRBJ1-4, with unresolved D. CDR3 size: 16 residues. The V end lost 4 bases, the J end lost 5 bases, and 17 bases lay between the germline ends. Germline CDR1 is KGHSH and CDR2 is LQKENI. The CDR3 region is CASSLFEVKGNEKLFF. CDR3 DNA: TGTGCCAGCTCACTCTTCGAGGTCAAAGGAAATGAAAAACTGTTTTTT. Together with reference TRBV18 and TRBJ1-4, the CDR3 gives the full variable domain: NAGVMQNPRHLVRRRGQEARLRCSPMKGHSHVYWYRQLPEEGLKFMVYLQKENIIDESGMPKERFSAEFPKEGPSILRIQQVVRGDSAAYFCASSLFEVKGNEKLFFGSGTQLSVL.

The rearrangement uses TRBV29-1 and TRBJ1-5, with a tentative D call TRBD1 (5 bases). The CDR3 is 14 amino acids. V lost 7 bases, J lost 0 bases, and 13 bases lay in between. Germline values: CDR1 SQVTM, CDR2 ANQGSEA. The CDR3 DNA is TGCAGCGCTCAGGACACAAATAGCAATCAGCCCCAGCATTTT. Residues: CSAQDTNSNQPQHF.

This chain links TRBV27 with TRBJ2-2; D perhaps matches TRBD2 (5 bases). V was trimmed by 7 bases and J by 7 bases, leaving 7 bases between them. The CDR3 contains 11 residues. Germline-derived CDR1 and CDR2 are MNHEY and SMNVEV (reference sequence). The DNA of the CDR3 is TGTGCCAGCACCCGGGGCGGGGAGCTGTTTTTT. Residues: CASTRGGELFF.

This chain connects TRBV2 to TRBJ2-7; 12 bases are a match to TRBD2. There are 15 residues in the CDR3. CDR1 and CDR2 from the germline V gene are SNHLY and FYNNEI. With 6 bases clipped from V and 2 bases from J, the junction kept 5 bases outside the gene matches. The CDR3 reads CASSLTSGRTYEQYF. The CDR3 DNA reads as TGTGCCAGCAGCCTAACTAGCGGGAGGACCTACGAGCAGTACTTC.

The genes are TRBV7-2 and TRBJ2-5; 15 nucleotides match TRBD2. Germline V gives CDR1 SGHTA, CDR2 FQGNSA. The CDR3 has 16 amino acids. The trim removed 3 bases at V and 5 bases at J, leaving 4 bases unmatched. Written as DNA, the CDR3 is TGTGCCAGCAGCTTCGGACTAGCGGGAGGGGACGAGACCCAGTACTTC. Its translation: CASSFGLAGGDETQYF.

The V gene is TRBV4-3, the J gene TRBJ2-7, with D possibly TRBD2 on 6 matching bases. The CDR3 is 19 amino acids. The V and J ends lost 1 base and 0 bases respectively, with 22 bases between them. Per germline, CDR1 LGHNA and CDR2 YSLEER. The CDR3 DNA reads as TGCGCCAGCAGCCAAGCATTTTCTCGCGGGGAGGCCCTCTCCTACGAGCAGTACTTC. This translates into CASSQAFSRGEALSYEQYF.